This T cell receptor (beta chain) is drawn from a study of blood T cells in healthy people across ages (dated by TCRdb to the mid-2010s). For the study in its entirety: In model experiments, template switching captured about one uniquely barcoded TCR beta cDNA molecule for every two T cells. The study analyzed two additional independent replicas of 1 million unique cDNA reads from the same blood draw for two donors, one aged 18 to 30 and one aged 80 or older. To avoid experimental bias, donors of different ages were randomly spread across the sequencing lanes. The donors were divided into four age groups: young (average 16 years), middle-aged (about 40), aged (roughly 60) and long-lived (nearly 85). Age-related changes in TCR beta repertoire diversity were measured in the study by deep sequencing normalized with unique cDNA molecular identifiers. Study-level results and caveats: Observed TCR beta diversity per million T cells fell roughly linearly with age, and a significant reduction was already apparent by age roughly 40. Bulk unsorted PBMC profiling prevented conclusive comparison of naive and antigen-experienced compartments. Compared with the aged group, the long-lived group had more naive CD4+ T cells, fewer expanded clones and increased TCR diversity, a pattern suggesting age selection. Donor CMV infection status was unknown, potentially confounding age-related changes in expanded clonotypes. Total diversity estimates from one million sequenced T cells were considered lower bounds and underestimates. The percentage of naive T cells measured by flow cytometry correlated strongly with observed TCR beta diversity.

The roughly 37 donors, aged 6 to 90 years, were systemically healthy Caucasian individuals from Russia. Roughly 10 milliliters of peripheral blood were drawn from each donor into EDTA-treated Vacutainer tubes. PBMCs were isolated by Ficoll-Paque density-gradient centrifugation, with at least 6 million obtained per sample. Total RNA was extracted from PBMCs with Trizol reagent, with at least 6 micrograms obtained per sample. For every donor, flow cytometry on a PBMC aliquot measured the percentage of naive CD45RAhigh/CD27high T cells. Spanning cysteine to phenylalanine, the CDR3 consists of 14 amino acids. The sequence is cut down to CDR3 DNA, 42 bases in frame from base 1. The junction shows trimming of 2 bases on V and 4 bases on J, and the gene matches do not reach 3 bases of it. As encoded in the germline V gene, CDR1 is SGHRS while CDR2 is YFSETQ. The library was produced with 5' RACE. The instrument was an Illumina HiSeq 2500. A second PCR of 7 to 11 cycles was performed with a sample-barcoded 5' primer and a J-beta primer mix. A unique molecular identifier was introduced onto each TCR beta cDNA molecule by a template-switch 5' adaptor carrying 12 random nucleotides. At least 2.5 million CDR3-containing paired-end reads were obtained from each sample. First-strand cDNA was synthesized from all RNA with the Mint cDNA synthesis kit, primed by a TRBC-specific oligonucleotide. After uracil-DNA glycosylase treatment, a first 18-cycle PCR used universal primers M1SS and BC2_uni_R on all cDNA. Processing in the source paper ran as follows. Each sample was normalized by randomly selecting 1 million high-quality reads, each carrying a distinct molecular identifier. Instead of being binned into consensus sequences, reads with shared molecular identifiers were discarded. CDR3 identification, clonotype clustering and error correction used MiTCR with a Q25 quality threshold and the strictest error-elimination algorithm. A nonparametric unseen species model using Euler transformation provided a lower-bound estimate of total TCR beta diversity. The public reads were reprocessed in TCRdb via fastp at Q25 and MiXCR, keeping in-frame beta chains. One record per CDR3 amino acid sequence lists the most common genes and DNA. The V and J calls, along with clone size, are taken from TCRdb and not from the paper's own processing. A total of around 1.5 million distinct CDR3 sequences appear in this sample, roughly 32% of them only once. The ten largest clones represent 11% of the sample.

This clonotype was recorded many times. Its antigen remains unidentified. There are no base qualities to consult, and no much larger clone falls within one base. The TCR originated in a woman in her thirties in good health. Rearrangement joined TRBV5-1 to TRBJ2-5, with TRBD1 matching 9 junction bases. The sequenced sample consisted of blood. CDR3 reads: CASSFGQGRETQYF. The DNA sequence follows: TGCGCCAGCAGCTTCGGACAGGGGAGAGAGACCCAGTACTTC.